This record covers a single T cell receptor (beta chain). Profiling relied on immunoSEQ multiplex PCR, and the TCRdb table lists in-frame clones only, not all of them. The profile shows 76,000 or so clones, about 91% of them singletons. This CDR3 spans 13 amino acids. Trimming cost V 5 bases and J 4 bases, with 11 bases left between them. Germline V lookup: CDR1 KGHSH, CDR2 LQKENI. This record comes from a study of technical replicates of blood from four donors. Sequencing used T cells isolated from PBMCs. The sequence came from a human donor in good health. The chain employs TRBV18 and TRBJ1-2; tentatively, D is TRBD1 (5 bases). CDR3 in amino acids: CASSERQPYGYTF. DNA of the CDR3: TGTGCCAGCTCAGAACGACAGCCCTATGGCTACACCTTC.